A single sample is the source of the 27 T cell receptor beta chains below, sequenced in a study of human T cells and chemical hapten exposure (dated by TCRdb to the early 2020s). In the paper's terms, the time point label means: patch test 2, 6 weeks after DPC sensitization. The treatment or condition label of this sample denotes: therapeutic diphenylcyclopropenone sensitization with weekly scalp DPC. Library preparation employed RACE. Sequencing took place on a NextSeq 500. Using fastp at Q25 and MiXCR, TCRdb reprocessed the public reads and kept productive beta chains. A single entry per CDR3 protein holds the most common genes and DNA from its merged rows. In this sample the table shows approximately 120,000 distinct CDR3 sequences, 9.2% of which occur a single time. In total, the top ten clones hold 2.5% to 3.5% of the sample. Specimen: whole blood, collected in connection with sensitization to the hapten diphenylcyclopropenone (DPC). The receptor source for this set is a middle-aged woman with alopecia areata. Some clones in this sample may be carry-over from other donors' samples.

This clonotype was seen more than once but under ten times. The chain couples TRBV18 to TRBJ2-5; 12 positions agree with TRBD1. The ends lost 5 bases at V and 7 bases at J; junction bases unmatched: 14. The length of the CDR3 is 17 residues. Germline-derived CDR1 and CDR2 are KGHSH and LQKENI. The chain's CDR3 is CASSLPGTGGPSGTQYF. The CDR3 DNA reads as TGTGCCAGCTCATTACCCGGGACAGGGGGCCCGAGCGGGACCCAGTACTTC.

The V call is TRBV13, the J call TRBJ1-2; tentatively, D is TRBD1 (5 bases). The CDR3 has 12 residues. Germline CDR1 is PRHDT and CDR2 is FYEKMQ (reference sequence). Trimming stripped 1 base from V and 8 bases from J, with 8 bases between. The CDR3 is CASSLARDGYTF. The CDR3 DNA is TGTGCCAGCAGCTTAGCCAGGGACGGCTACACCTTC.

This clonotype was observed many times. This rearrangement joins TRBV28 to TRBJ1-2; 7 bases agree with TRBD1. The CDR3 is made up of 15 amino acids. Germline loops: CDR1 MDHEN, CDR2 SYDVKM. V shed 10 bases, J shed 3 bases, and the junction held 14 bases outside the gene matches. CDR3 nucleotides: TGTGCCACCCCATCCGGGACAGCACCTTACTATGGCTACACCTTC. This translates into CATPSGTAPYYGYTF.

Only a few counts were recorded for this clonotype. The rearrangement links TRBV29-1 to TRBJ1-2; the D is unclear. CDR1 and CDR2 (germline): SQVTM, ANQGSEA. This CDR3 comprises 13 residues. Deletions cut 0 bases from V and 3 bases from J, with 8 bases between. This CDR3 is CSVEDPGDYGYTF. CDR3 sequence (DNA): TGCAGCGTTGAAGATCCCGGGGACTATGGCTACACCTTC.

This clonotype was seen at least ten times. The rearrangement links TRBV28 to TRBJ2-7; 8 nucleotides agree with TRBD2. The CDR3 covers 15 residues. Germline CDR1 reads MDHEN; CDR2 reads SYDVKM. The ends lost 5 bases at V and 4 bases at J; junction bases unmatched: 10. The CDR3 region is CASSPGGQRRYEQYF. CDR3 nucleotides: TGTGCCAGCAGTCCGGGGGGGCAGCGCCGTTACGAGCAGTACTTC. The whole variable domain, filled in from reference TRBV28 and TRBJ2-7, reads DVKVTQSSRYLVKRTGEKVFLECVQDMDHENMFWYRQDPGLGLRLIYFSYDVKMKEKGDIPEGYSVSREKKERFSLILESASTNQTSMYLCASSPGGQRRYEQYFGPGTRLTVT.

The chain carries TRBV18 and TRBJ1-1; D remains ambiguous. Germline V gene sequence: CDR1 KGHSH, CDR2 LQKENI. The CDR3 runs 14 residues. V lost 2 bases to trimming and J lost 1 base, with 8 bases between them. CDR3 in amino acids: CASSPVEGNTEAFF. Here the CDR3 DNA reads TGTGCCAGCTCACCAGTGGAAGGGAACACTGAAGCTTTCTTT.

This clonotype was picked up many times. The V gene is TRBV6-1, the J gene TRBJ1-6; D is undetermined. The length of the CDR3 is 14 residues. The V end was cut by 4 bases, the J end by 0 bases, with 4 bases between. The germline CDR1 and CDR2 sequences are MNHNS and SASEGT. CDR3 nucleotide sequence: TGTGCCAGCAGTGGTCGCTCCTATAATTCACCCCTCCACTTT. Translation: CASSGRSYNSPLHF.

The sample holds many counts of this clonotype. The chain has TRBV7-2 and TRBJ2-2; 7 nucleotides match TRBD1. CDR1 is SGHTA, CDR2 FQGNSA, per germline. The junction had 2 bases not matched to a gene; V was cut back by 1 base and J by 6 bases. This CDR3 has 14 amino acids. The CDR3 sequence is CASSLGQGAGELFF. CDR3 DNA sequence: TGTGCCAGCAGCTTAGGGCAGGGGGCCGGGGAGCTGTTTTTT.

This clonotype was counted many times. The DNA of the CDR3 is TGTGCCAGCTCACCCCTCGCCGCCAATCAGCCCCAGCATTTT. Encoded protein: CASSPLAANQPQHF. V and J are TRBV18 and TRBJ1-5; no definite D call. Germline CDR1 and CDR2: KGHSH and LQKENI. V gave up 3 bases and J gave up 3 bases, with 9 bases separating them. CDR3 length: 14 residues. The complete variable domain, with remaining parts taken from reference TRBV18 and TRBJ1-5, reads NAGVMQNPRHLVRRRGQEARLRCSPMKGHSHVYWYRQLPEEGLKFMVYLQKENIIDESGMPKERFSAEFPKEGPSILRIQQVVRGDSAAYFCASSPLAANQPQHFGDGTRLSIL.

This clonotype was counted at least ten times. The chain couples TRBV29-1 to TRBJ2-3; possible D gene TRBD2, 5 bases. From germline, CDR1 is SQVTM and CDR2 ANQGSEA. The V gene lost 6 bases and the J gene lost 3 bases, with 16 bases spanning the gap. CDR3 length: 14 residues. The CDR3 spells CSVSRYGETDTQYF. The CDR3 DNA follows: TGCAGCGTCTCTAGGTACGGGGAAACAGATACGCAGTATTTT.

Only a few counts were recorded for this clonotype. The chain joins TRBV7-2 to TRBJ1-5, with 7 bases lining up with TRBD1. Unmatched junction bases numbered 10, after V lost 4 bases and J lost 7 bases. The germline V gene has CDR1 SGHTA and CDR2 FQGNSA. This CDR3 spans 15 amino acids. Here the CDR3 reads CASSSRQGVGQPQHF. The CDR3 DNA reads TGTGCCAGCAGCTCTCGACAGGGAGTGGGACAGCCCCAGCATTTT. The full variable domain, its missing parts supplied by reference TRBV7-2 and TRBJ1-5, is GAGVSQSPSNKVTEKGKDVELRCDPISGHTALYWYRQSLGQGLEFLIYFQGNSAPDKSGLPSDRFSAERTGGSVSTLTIQRTQQEDSAVYLCASSSRQGVGQPQHFGDGTRLSIL.

The genes are TRBV20-1 and TRBJ2-3, with TRBD1 as a possible D gene (5 bases). The CDR3 consists of 11 residues. V lost 5 bases and J 5 bases, leaving 8 bases between the germline ends. CDR1 and CDR2 (germline): DFQATT, SNEGSKA (reference sequence). The chain's CDR3 is CSAGQGDTQYF. Written as DNA, the CDR3 is TGCAGTGCTGGCCAGGGAGATACGCAGTATTTT.

This clonotype was counted at least ten times. The chain's CDR3 is CASRRPWGEQYF. CDR3 in DNA: TGTGCCTCGCGCCGCCCCTGGGGCGAGCAGTACTTC. The J gene is TRBJ2-7, the V gene TRBV5-6; no clear D. CDR3 length: 12 residues. Trimming took off 10 bases at V and 6 bases at J, with 17 bases between the two ends. CDR1 is SGHDT and CDR2 is YYEEEE in the germline V gene.

This clonotype was counted ten times or more. V and J are TRBV6-6 and TRBJ2-2, with unresolved D. The CDR3 runs to 13 residues. Germline CDR1 reads MNHNY; CDR2 reads SVGAGI (reference sequence). V was clipped by 2 bases and J by 5 bases, with 6 bases between them. The CDR3 nucleotides are TGTGCCAGCAGTTACCCAAATACCGGGGAGCTGTTTTTT. Translating gives CASSYPNTGELFF.

This clonotype was recorded many times. One junction end does not reproduce the germline sequence, and a read error may be involved. This rearrangement joins TRBV2 to TRBJ2-7; 10 bases align to TRBD2. The germline gives CDR1 SNHLY, CDR2 FYNNEI. The CDR3 has 17 residues. CDR3 DNA: TGTGCCAGCAATGAACTAGCGGGGACCAGACCGATCTACGAGCAGTACTTC. It translates to CASNELAGTRPIYEQYF.

The chain combines TRBV14 with TRBJ1-6; D gene ambiguous. Germline V gene sequence: CDR1 SGHDN, CDR2 FVKESK. The CDR3 covers 14 residues. V was clipped by 3 bases and J by 6 bases, with 9 bases between them. CDR3 in DNA: TGTGCCAGCAGCCAGGGGAACTTTAATTCACCCCTCCACTTT. Translation gives CASSQGNFNSPLHF.

Many counts were recorded for this clonotype. This chain uses TRBV30 with TRBJ2-7; D may correspond to TRBD1 or TRBD2 (5 bases each). The CDR3 length is 15 residues. Germline CDR1 and CDR2: GTSNPN and SVGIG (reference sequence). Trimming took 5 bases from V and 0 from J, leaving 17 bases between them. The CDR3 coding sequence is TGTGCCTGGGCCCTGGGACGGGGAAGCTCCTACGAGCAGTACTTC. This codes for CAWALGRGSSYEQYF.

The CDR3, as DNA: TGTGCCAGCAGCTTAGGGCCAGTCCAAGAGACCCAGTACTTC. As protein: CASSLGPVQETQYF. The chain couples TRBV11-2 to TRBJ2-5; D unclear. CDR3 length: 14 residues. Germline V CDR1 and CDR2: SGHAT, FQNNGV. Trimming took off 1 base at V and 1 base at J, with 7 bases between the two ends.

With regard to this clonotype: This may be a read error: a much more frequent sequence differs by one nucleotide. The chain links TRBV28 to TRBJ2-1; TRBD1 matches at 10 bases. J was trimmed by 7 bases and V by 5 bases; bases with no gene match: 5. Germline loops: CDR1 MDHEN, CDR2 SYDVKM. The CDR3 runs 14 residues. The CDR3: CASSAGTGVNEQFF. DNA of the CDR3: TGTGCCAGCAGTGCCGGGACAGGGGTGAATGAGCAGTTCTTC.

The chain employs TRBV3-1 and TRBJ1-1, with no clear D. V was cut by 0 bases and J by 6 bases, with 8 bases left in between. This CDR3 contains 13 residues. Looked up from germline, CDR1 is LGHDT and CDR2 is YNNKEL (reference sequence). In nucleotides, the CDR3 is TGTGCCAGCAGCCAAGATCAGGTCGCTGAAGCTTTCTTT. This encodes CASSQDQVAEAFF.

This clonotype was seen at least ten times. V is TRBV28 and J is TRBJ2-6; D is undetermined. Germline assignment: CDR1 MDHEN and CDR2 SYDVKM. V was clipped by 3 bases and J by 3 bases, with 6 bases between them. The CDR3 has 14 residues. CDR3 amino acids: CASSFVGGANVLTF. In nucleotides, the CDR3 is TGTGCCAGCAGTTTTGTCGGTGGGGCCAACGTCCTGACTTTC. Filled out from reference TRBV28 and TRBJ2-6, the complete variable domain reads DVKVTQSSRYLVKRTGEKVFLECVQDMDHENMFWYRQDPGLGLRLIYFSYDVKMKEKGDIPEGYSVSREKKERFSLILESASTNQTSMYLCASSFVGGANVLTFGAGSRLTVL.

This clonotype was counted at least ten times. The gene calls are TRBV2 and TRBJ1-6; maybe TRBD1 (6 bases). Germline V lookup: CDR1 SNHLY, CDR2 FYNNEI. Trimming removed 7 bases from V and 11 bases from J, with 15 bases in between. This CDR3 has 13 amino acids. CDR3 in amino acids: CASTFPGEPPLHF. The CDR3 DNA follows: TGTGCCAGCACCTTCCCAGGGGAACCACCCCTCCACTTT.

Details on this clonotype: A much larger clone sits a single nucleotide away, making a read error possible. A read error is likely, as this CDR3 ends without the conserved phenylalanine or tryptophan. The V and J genes are TRBV7-9 and TRBJ2-1, with 9 bases identical to TRBD2. V shed 1 base and J 8 bases; nucleotides not matched to a gene: 6. The CDR3 contains 15 residues. The V gene's germline CDR1 is SEHNR and CDR2 FQNEAQ (reference sequence). The DNA of the CDR3 is TGTGCCAGCAGCTTAGGGCCGACTAGCGGAGATGAGCAGTTCCTC. This translates into CASSLGPTSGDEQFL.

V and J are TRBV7-2 and TRBJ1-5, with a possible D match to TRBD1 (5 bases). In germline, CDR1 is SGHTA, CDR2 FQGNSA. The length of the CDR3 is 13 residues. V gave up 4 bases and J gave up 5 bases, with 9 bases separating them. CDR3 in DNA: TGTGCCAGCAGCTCCCAAGGGGATCAGCCCCAGCATTTT. It encodes CASSSQGDQPQHF.

This clonotype was observed many times. The CDR3 nucleotides are TGTGCCAGCAGCTTCAGCGGGGGCAATGAGCAGTTCTTC. It translates to CASSFSGGNEQFF. The J gene is TRBJ2-1, the V gene TRBV7-9; the match to TRBD2 covers 8 bases. From germline, CDR1 is SEHNR and CDR2 FQNEAQ (reference sequence). The CDR3 has 13 amino acids. Trimming took 3 bases from V and 6 from J; bases not matched to a gene: 1.

The V gene is TRBV12-3 or TRBV12-4, the J gene TRBJ2-7, with 7 bases identical to TRBD2. CDR3 length: 14 amino acids. J gave up 4 bases and V 5 bases, and 8 bases lay outside the gene matches. The CDR3 nucleotides read TGTGCCAGCAGTCCCTCCGGGGGGAGGTACGAGCAGTACTTC. Amino acid sequence: CASSPSGGRYEQYF.

CDR3 DNA: TGTGCCAGCAGCTTCTTTGGACAGAACTATGGCTACACCTTC. Its protein is CASSFFGQNYGYTF. The gene calls are TRBV7-9 and TRBJ1-2; a weak D match, TRBD1 (6 bases). The CDR3 is 14 amino acids. Between the trimmed V and J ends, which lost 3 bases and 2 bases, there was a span of 10 bases. Germline V CDR1 and CDR2: SEHNR, FQNEAQ (reference sequence).